The present T cell receptor beta chain was sequenced within a study of T cell clonality in common variable immunodeficiency. The study, taken as a whole, reports: In common variable immunodeficiency, TCR beta chains reportedly carried fewer deletions and N-nucleotide insertions.

This clone came up many times. Its target is unknown. From the germline J gene comes the end of the CDR3, since the read stops 3 residues before it. Germline V lookup: CDR1 DFQATT, CDR2 SNEGSKA (reference sequence). V trimming: 0 bases; J trimming: 5 bases; junction bases outside the gene matches: 12. The CDR3 is made up of 16 amino acids. TCRdb keeps only in-frame clones here, not all; method: immunoSEQ multiplex PCR. The sample has approximately 29,000 clones, none seen only once. What was sequenced was peripheral blood mononuclear cells. V usage is TRBV20-1 and J usage is TRBJ2-5; 7 nucleotides agree with TRBD1. The TCR sequence derives from a human donor with common variable immunodeficiency. The part of the CDR3 DNA that was read is TGCAGTGCTAGAGACCGGGACAGTGCCTCAAGGGAGACC. This sequence encodes CSARDRDSASRET. Given in full, the CDR3 is CSARDRDSASRETQYF.